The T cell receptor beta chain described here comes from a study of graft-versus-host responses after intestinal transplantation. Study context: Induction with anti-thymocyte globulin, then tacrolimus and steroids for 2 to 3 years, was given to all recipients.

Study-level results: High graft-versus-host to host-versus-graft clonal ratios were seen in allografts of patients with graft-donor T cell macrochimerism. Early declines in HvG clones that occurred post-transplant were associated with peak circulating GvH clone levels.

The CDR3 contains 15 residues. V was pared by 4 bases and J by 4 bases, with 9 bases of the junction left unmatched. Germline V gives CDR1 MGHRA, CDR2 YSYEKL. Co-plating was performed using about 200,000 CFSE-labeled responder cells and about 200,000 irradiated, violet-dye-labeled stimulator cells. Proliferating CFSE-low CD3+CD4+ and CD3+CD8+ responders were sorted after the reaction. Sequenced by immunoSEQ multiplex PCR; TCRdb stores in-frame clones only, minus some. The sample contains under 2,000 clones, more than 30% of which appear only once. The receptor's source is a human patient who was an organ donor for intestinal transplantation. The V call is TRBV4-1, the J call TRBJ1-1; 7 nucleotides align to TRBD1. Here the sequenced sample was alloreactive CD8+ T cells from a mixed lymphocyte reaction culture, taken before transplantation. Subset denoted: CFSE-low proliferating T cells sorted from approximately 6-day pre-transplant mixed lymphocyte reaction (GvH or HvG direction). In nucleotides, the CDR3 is TGCGCCAGCAGCCCCAGGGGGGGGCGAGGCACTGAAGCTTTCTTT. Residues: CASSPRGGRGTEAFF.